Presented here are 11 T cell receptor beta chains from one specimen sequenced in a study of blood T cell repertoires in COVID-19. Generated by immunoSEQ multiplex PCR, the TCRdb table keeps only in-frame clones and is missing some. The table includes 350,000 to 450,000 clones, approximately 86% detected once. Sequenced sample: peripheral blood. The receptors here all came from a woman aged 55-69 years with COVID-19, enrolled during active disease.

The chain recombines TRBV12-3 or TRBV12-4 with TRBJ1-2; a possible D gene is TRBD1 (6 bases). Trimming took 6 bases from V and 8 from J, leaving 16 bases between them. The CDR3 totals 13 residues. DNA of the CDR3: TGTGCCAGCAGCGTACAGGGTTTGTACGGCTACACCTTC. Its protein is CASSVQGLYGYTF.

V is TRBV7-9 and J is TRBJ1-1; 9 bases are a match to TRBD1. V was pared by 4 bases and J by 8 bases, with 11 bases of the junction left unmatched. The CDR3 consists of 15 residues. Germline V gene lookup returns CDR1 SEHNR and CDR2 FQNEAQ (reference sequence). The CDR3 nucleotides are TGTGCCAGCAGCTGGAGCCGACAGGGGGACCTAGAAGCTTTCTTT. Protein sequence: CASSWSRQGDLEAFF. The variable domain in full, completed from reference TRBV7-9 and TRBJ1-1, reads DTGVSQNPRHKITKRGQNVTFRCDPISEHNRLYWYRQTLGQGPEFLTYFQNEAQLEKSRLLSDRFSAERPKGSFSTLEIQRTEQGDSAMYLCASSWSRQGDLEAFFGQGTRLTVV.

J is TRBJ1-4 and V is TRBV30; 7 nucleotides agree with TRBD1. Germline V gene data show CDR1 as GTSNPN and CDR2 as SVGIG (reference sequence). After removal of 8 bases from V and 10 bases from J, the junction contained 13 bases not matched to a gene. The CDR3 has 13 residues. The CDR3 DNA reads TGTGCCGGGGGTGGGACAGCAAGTGGAAAACTGTTTTTT. It is translated as CAGGGTASGKLFF.

The CDR3 nucleotides are TGTGCCAGCAGCCAAGCGGGGGGAACGAACACCGGGGAGCTGTTTTTT. Translating it yields CASSQAGGTNTGELFF. This chain connects TRBV3-1 (or the pseudogene TRBV3-2) to TRBJ2-2; TRBD2 matches at 7 bases. Germline V CDR1 and CDR2: LGHDT, YNNKEL (reference sequence). J was trimmed by 0 bases and V by 1 base; bases with no gene match: 2. The CDR3 covers 16 residues.

The V call is TRBV5-1, the J call TRBJ1-1, with 7 bases fitting TRBD1. Germline CDR1 and CDR2: SGHRS and YFSETQ. After removal of 3 bases from V and 5 bases from J, the junction contained 7 bases not matched to a gene. The CDR3 covers 14 residues. CDR3 in amino acids: CASSSQGDRTEAFF. The DNA of the CDR3 is TGCGCCAGCAGCTCGCAGGGGGATAGGACTGAAGCTTTCTTT.

The chain employs TRBV9 and TRBJ1-2; 7 bases are a match to TRBD1. There are 18 residues in the CDR3. Trimming at V came to 3 bases and at J to 0 bases, leaving 14 bases not matched to a gene. Germline V gene data show CDR1 as SGDLS and CDR2 as YYNGEE. The CDR3 here is CASSGLGGQGVPNYGYTF. DNA for the CDR3: TGTGCCAGCAGCGGGCTCGGTGGGCAGGGGGTACCTAACTATGGCTACACCTTC.

There are a few counts of this clone. This chain joins TRBV2 and TRBJ1-2; no reliable D call. Trimming took off 3 bases at V and 7 bases at J, with 12 bases between the two ends. CDR3 length: 13 amino acids. Germline V gene data show CDR1 as SNHLY and CDR2 as FYNNEI. The CDR3 spells CASSEREGGGYTF. CDR3 nucleotide sequence: TGTGCCAGCAGTGAGAGGGAGGGCGGTGGCTACACCTTC.

J is TRBJ1-1 and V is TRBV5-1, with TRBD1 identical over 9 bases. CDR1 SGHRS and CDR2 YFSETQ come from the germline V gene. The CDR3 has 15 amino acids. Losses at the gene ends were 1 base for V and 11 bases for J; bases not matched to a gene: 12. CDR3 nucleotides: TGCGCCAGCAGCTTGATCGGGACAGGGCCCTTAAGGGCTTTCTTT. It encodes CASSLIGTGPLRAFF.

The rearrangement uses TRBV6-5 and TRBJ1-2; D may be TRBD1 (5 bases). Trimming took off 6 bases at V and 4 bases at J, with 15 bases between the two ends. The CDR3 consists of 14 residues. CDR1 and CDR2 from the germline V gene are MNHEY and SVGAGI. The CDR3 reads CASRGGDQFYGYTF. In DNA form, the CDR3 reads TGTGCCAGCAGGGGGGGGGACCAATTCTATGGCTACACCTTC.

The sample holds one count of this clone. This rearrangement joins TRBV5-5 to TRBJ1-5; a weak D match, TRBD1 (6 bases). The V and J ends lost 4 bases and 0 bases respectively, with 23 bases between them. Germline V gene data show CDR1 as SGHKS and CDR2 as YYEKEE (reference sequence). This CDR3 is built from 19 residues. The CDR3 DNA is TGTGCCAGCAGCCCGCAAATGTACGTGGGGACACTTAGCAATCAGCCCCAGCATTTT. This encodes CASSPQMYVGTLSNQPQHF.

The rearrangement links TRBV7-9 to TRBJ1-2; a possible D gene is TRBD1 (6 bases). The length of the CDR3 is 14 residues. Deletions cut 2 bases from V and 7 bases from J, with 14 bases between. Germline V gene lookup returns CDR1 SEHNR and CDR2 FQNEAQ (reference sequence). The CDR3 is CASSLNLGAAGYTF. The CDR3 coding sequence is TGTGCCAGCAGCTTAAATTTGGGGGCGGCTGGCTACACCTTC.